Presented here are 27 T cell receptor beta chains from one specimen sequenced in a study of T cell responses to AZD1222 COVID-19 vaccine. Data came from immunoSEQ multiplex PCR; TCRdb stores just in-frame clones and leaves some out. The repertoire includes over 120,000 clones, over 80% of them detected once, and less than 3.5% sits in the top ten. The sequencing used peripheral blood, collected 28 days after the second AZD1222 dose. The receptors were sampled from an adult who received the AZD1222 COVID-19 vaccine.

CDR3 DNA sequence: TGTGCCAGAAGCTTCCAGGGGGTAGAGGAATCCTACGAGCAGTACTTC. The encoded protein is CARSFQGVEESYEQYF. The V call is TRBV5-3, the J call TRBJ2-7, with 7 bases fitting TRBD1. TRBV5-3 is reported as an ORF; its role is uncertain. V shed 2 bases and J 1 base; nucleotides not matched to a gene: 9. CDR3 length: 16 residues.

The chain carries TRBV4-2 and TRBJ1-3; TRBD1 matches 9 bases. The ends lost 5 bases at V and 0 bases at J; junction bases unmatched: 8. Germline V gene sequence: CDR1 LGHNA, CDR2 YNFKEQ. The CDR3 totals 17 residues. The CDR3 DNA reads as TGTGCCAGCAGCAAGTTGGGACAGGGTGACTCTGGAAACACCATATATTTT. This gives the protein CASSKLGQGDSGNTIYF.

The V call is TRBV11-2, the J call TRBJ1-4; no clear D. Germline lookup yields CDR1 SGHAT and CDR2 FQNNGV. V was trimmed by 5 bases and J by 8 bases, leaving 12 bases between them. The CDR3 has 13 residues. CDR3 protein: CASSLTLGEKLFF. The DNA of the CDR3 is TGTGCCAGCAGCCTGACCCTGGGAGAAAAACTGTTTTTT.

This chain links TRBV19 with TRBJ1-1; D uncertain. The germline gives CDR1 LNHDA, CDR2 SQIVND (reference sequence). With 6 bases removed from V and 5 bases from J, the gap between germline ends came to 16 bases. CDR3 length: 14 residues. CDR3 sequence: CASRSKGLNTEAFF. The CDR3 DNA sequence: TGTGCCAGTAGGAGTAAGGGCCTCAATACTGAAGCTTTCTTT.

The rearrangement uses TRBV7-9 and TRBJ1-2, with D unresolved. The CDR3 has 14 amino acids. The V end lost 5 bases, the J end lost 4 bases, and 14 bases lay between the germline ends. CDR1 is SEHNR, CDR2 FQNEAQ, per germline (reference sequence). CDR3 region: CASSRGPSTYGYTF. The CDR3 DNA is TGTGCCAGCAGCCGCGGGCCCTCTACCTATGGCTACACCTTC.

The V call is TRBV28, the J call TRBJ2-7; 7 bases fit TRBD1. J was trimmed by 2 bases and V by 8 bases; bases with no gene match: 6. The CDR3 has 13 amino acids. Looked up from germline, CDR1 is MDHEN and CDR2 is SYDVKM. The CDR3 spells CASRRQGTYEQYF. The CDR3 region has the DNA TGTGCCAGCCGAAGACAGGGCACCTACGAGCAGTACTTC.

The chain links TRBV5-1 to TRBJ1-4; TRBD1 agrees at 9 bases. Germline V gives CDR1 SGHRS, CDR2 YFSETQ. Trimming at V came to 7 bases and at J to 4 bases, leaving 2 bases not matched to a gene. The CDR3 loop spans 13 amino acids. This CDR3 reads CASRQGVNEKLFF. CDR3 coding DNA: TGCGCCAGCCGACAGGGGGTTAATGAAAAACTGTTTTTT.

CDR3 sequence reads: CASSLSRGEAFF. CDR3 DNA sequence: TGTGCCAGCAGCTTGTCCAGGGGTGAAGCTTTCTTT. The chain joins TRBV5-6 to TRBJ1-1; the D gene is possibly TRBD1 (6 bases). CDR3 size: 12 residues. V was cut by 1 base and J by 7 bases, with 8 bases left in between. From germline, CDR1 is SGHDT and CDR2 YYEEEE.

This chain uses TRBV20-1 with TRBJ2-3; D gene ambiguous. This CDR3 has 14 residues. V dropped 3 bases and J dropped 1 base, with 11 bases sitting between them. The germline V gene has CDR1 DFQATT and CDR2 SNEGSKA (reference sequence). In DNA, the CDR3 is TGCAGTGCTAGTGGAGTAGCTGGCACAGATACGCAGTATTTT. Translation gives CSASGVAGTDTQYF.

V usage is TRBV24-1 and J usage is TRBJ2-3; D unclear. V was pared by 3 bases and J by 2 bases, with 11 bases between. This CDR3 has 15 amino acids. The germline V gene encodes CDR1 KGHDR and CDR2 SFDVKD. DNA of the CDR3: TGTGCCACCAGTGATGTGAGGTTGGACACAGATACGCAGTATTTT. Translated: CATSDVRLDTDTQYF.

This chain links TRBV5-4 with TRBJ2-2; the match to TRBD2 covers 7 bases. J gave up 2 bases and V 4 bases, and 8 bases lay outside the gene matches. There are 16 residues in the CDR3. Germline lookup yields CDR1 SGHNT and CDR2 YYREEE (reference sequence). The CDR3 coding sequence is TGTGCCAGCAGCGTCCCAGGGACTACTAACACCGGGGAGCTGTTTTTT. The encoded protein is CASSVPGTTNTGELFF.

The table lists this clone with a count of one. This chain joins TRBV11-2 and TRBJ2-1; TRBD2 matches at 8 bases. The V gene's germline CDR1 is SGHAT and CDR2 FQNNGV. V lost 4 bases, J lost 7 bases, and 0 bases stayed unmatched. This CDR3 is 12 amino acids long. CDR3 protein: CASSSGGNEQFF. Here the CDR3 DNA reads TGTGCCAGCAGCTCGGGGGGGAATGAGCAGTTCTTC.

This clone appeared a single time. The chain uses TRBV19 and TRBJ1-5, with a possible D match to TRBD1 (6 bases). With 1 base removed from V and 3 bases from J, the gap between germline ends came to 13 bases. Per germline, CDR1 LNHDA and CDR2 SQIVND (reference sequence). The CDR3 loop spans 16 amino acids. DNA for the CDR3: TGTGCCAGTAGTATAGTCGCGGCAGGGGACAATCAGCCCCAGCATTTT. Protein product: CASSIVAAGDNQPQHF.

This chain connects TRBV5-6 to TRBJ1-2, with 10 bases fitting TRBD1. The V segment lost 4 bases and the J segment 0 bases; nucleotides outside the gene matches: 9. CDR1 and CDR2 from the germline V gene are SGHDT and YYEEEE. There are 17 residues in the CDR3. The chain's CDR3 is CASSPGGQGPANYGYTF. CDR3 coding DNA: TGTGCCAGCAGCCCTGGGGGACAGGGGCCAGCTAACTATGGCTACACCTTC.

This rearrangement joins TRBV24-1 to TRBJ1-2; no clear D. Per germline, CDR1 KGHDR and CDR2 SFDVKD. This CDR3 comprises 14 residues. V was shortened by 0 bases and J by 2 bases, with 6 bases between the two germline ends. For the CDR3, the DNA is TGTGCCACCAGTGATTTGTCCGGGAACTATGGCTACACCTTC. This gives the protein CATSDLSGNYGYTF.

This clone was counted a single time. The rearrangement links TRBV5-1 to TRBJ2-7, with 10 bases lining up with TRBD1. CDR1 and CDR2 from the germline V gene are SGHRS and YFSETQ. The CDR3 has 15 amino acids. Germline trimming cut 3 bases from V and 2 bases from J; bases unmatched to any gene: 5. The chain's CDR3 is CASSWGQGRTYEQYF. The CDR3 region has the DNA TGCGCCAGCAGCTGGGGACAGGGGAGGACCTACGAGCAGTACTTC.

CDR3 bases: TGCGCCAGCAGCCAAGTCCAGGGAGGAGACGAGCAGTACTTC. It is translated as CASSQVQGGDEQYF. The V call is TRBV4-1, the J call TRBJ2-7; D might be TRBD2 (6 bases). The V and J ends lost 1 base and 5 bases respectively, with 12 bases between them. The germline gives CDR1 MGHRA, CDR2 YSYEKL. The CDR3 runs to 14 residues.

This chain joins TRBV2 and TRBJ2-2; 8 nucleotides match TRBD2. In germline, CDR1 is SNHLY, CDR2 FYNNEI. The CDR3 length is 14 residues. With 5 bases clipped from V and 4 bases from J, the junction kept 3 bases outside the gene matches. The CDR3 coding sequence is TGTGCCAGCAGTATAGCGGGAAGCACCGGGGAGCTGTTTTTT. Translating gives CASSIAGSTGELFF.

The chain joins TRBV28 to TRBJ1-1; TRBD1 might be the D (5 bases). Trimming left V 6 bases short and J 7 bases short, with 12 bases between. CDR3 length: 12 amino acids. Germline CDR1 and CDR2: MDHEN and SYDVKM. CDR3 coding DNA: TGTGCCAGCAGGAGGGACCTGAATGAAGCTTTCTTT. Protein product: CASRRDLNEAFF.

This sequence joins TRBV5-5 and TRBJ2-7; D is uncertain. Germline CDR1 is SGHKS and CDR2 is YYEKEE (reference sequence). The V end was cut by 3 bases, the J end by 0 bases, with 7 bases between. The CDR3 runs to 13 residues. The CDR3 region is CASSSDHSYEQYF. The CDR3 nucleotides are TGTGCCAGCAGCTCTGACCACTCCTACGAGCAGTACTTC.

On this clone itself: The sample carries other DNA sequences with the same CDR3. The chain carries TRBV28 and TRBJ1-1; D ambiguous. This CDR3 has 11 amino acids. Between the trimmed V and J ends, which lost 6 bases and 4 bases, there was a span of 6 bases. Germline CDR1 and CDR2: MDHEN and SYDVKM. Written as DNA, the CDR3 is TGTGCCAGCAGGTCGGGCACTGAAGCTTTCTTT. This codes for CASRSGTEAFF.

The V call is TRBV15, the J call TRBJ2-7, with 16 bases aligning to TRBD2. The CDR3 consists of 18 residues. Germline V gives CDR1 LNHNV, CDR2 YYDKDF (reference sequence). V was pared by 3 bases and J by 3 bases, with 8 bases of the junction left unmatched. CDR3 residues: CATSSAGLAGGPHYEQYF. The DNA of the CDR3 is TGTGCCACCAGCAGCGCGGGACTAGCGGGAGGGCCCCACTACGAGCAGTACTTC. Based on the CDR3 plus reference TRBV15 and TRBJ2-7, the full variable domain is DAMVIQNPRYQVTQFGKPVTLSCSQTLNHNVMYWYQQKSSQAPKLLFHYYDKDFNNEADTPDNFQSRRPNTSFCFLDIRSPGLGDTAMYLCATSSAGLAGGPHYEQYFGPGTRLTVT.

The rearrangement uses TRBV18 and TRBJ2-7; 10 bases fit TRBD1. V lost 1 base to trimming and J lost 3 bases; unmatched junction nucleotides: 3. CDR1 KGHSH and CDR2 LQKENI come from the germline V gene. This CDR3 contains 15 residues. DNA of the CDR3: TGTGCCAGCTCACCACTGGGACAGGGGAACTACGAGCAGTACTTC. Protein product: CASSPLGQGNYEQYF.

This chain joins TRBV5-4 and TRBJ2-1; 10 nucleotides line up with TRBD2. Germline V gene sequence: CDR1 SGHNT, CDR2 YYREEE (reference sequence). J was trimmed by 8 bases and V by 0 bases; bases with no gene match: 8. This CDR3 is 16 amino acids long. This CDR3 reads CASSLVPAGGPDEQFF. CDR3 DNA sequence: TGTGCCAGCAGCTTGGTCCCAGCGGGAGGGCCGGATGAGCAGTTCTTC.

The genes are TRBV28 and TRBJ2-1; D is tentatively TRBD1 or TRBD2 (5 bases each). Trimming shortened V by 4 bases and J by 6 bases, and 10 bases separated the two germline ends. The CDR3 covers 13 residues. The germline V gene has CDR1 MDHEN and CDR2 SYDVKM. DNA for the CDR3: TGTGCCAGCAGTTCCGGGACCAGCAATGAGCAGTTCTTC. Protein product: CASSSGTSNEQFF.

This chain connects TRBV20-1 to TRBJ1-1; 11 nucleotides line up with TRBD1. Germline V gives CDR1 DFQATT, CDR2 SNEGSKA (reference sequence). The CDR3 contains 16 residues. Trimming at V came to 3 bases and at J to 4 bases, leaving 10 bases not matched to a gene. The CDR3 reads CSASSPPGTGGTEAFF. DNA for the CDR3: TGCAGTGCTAGTTCTCCACCCGGGACAGGGGGCACTGAAGCTTTCTTT.

The genes are TRBV3-1 (or the pseudogene TRBV3-2) and TRBJ2-2, with D uncertain. Germline-derived CDR1 and CDR2 are LGHDT and YNNKEL (reference sequence). V lost 5 bases, J lost 8 bases, and 12 bases lay in between. This CDR3 has 13 residues. In DNA, the CDR3 is TGTGCCAGCAGCTCCTACTCCCGGGGGGAGCTGTTTTTT. Its translation: CASSSYSRGELFF.